This T cell receptor beta chain originates from a study of graft-versus-host responses after intestinal transplantation. For the study at large: Among the recipients, all got anti-thymocyte globulin induction and then tacrolimus and steroids for roughly three years. Study-level results: The authors found GvH clones in recipient marrow, some appearing first in ileum or blood.

This clone occurred a few times. Its antigen is undetermined. Some clones are missing from TCRdb's copy, which holds only in-frame ones; the method was immunoSEQ multiplex PCR. This table has around 120,000 clones, 90% to 95% appearing once. Deletions cut 4 bases from V and 2 bases from J, with 6 bases between. The CDR3 runs 13 residues. Germline values: CDR1 LNHDA, CDR2 SQIVND (reference sequence). V is TRBV19 and J is TRBJ1-5, with D possibly matching TRBD1 (6 bases). Source: unstimulated CD4+ T cells sorted from spleen or lymph node cells, taken before intestinal transplant. The source is a human donor who received an intestinal transplant. CDR3 DNA: TGTGCCAGTAGTACAGGGGGCAATCAGCCCCAGCATTTT. Translation: CASSTGGNQPQHF.